Reported below is one T cell receptor beta chain. Its antigen is undetermined. V lost 5 bases and J lost 2, with 10 bases in between. CDR1 and CDR2 from the germline V gene are SNHLY and FYNNEI. The CDR3 is made up of 15 amino acids. The study enrolled ophthalmopathy donors with moderate-to-severe activity, CAS ≥3, NOSPECS ≥4 and duration under 3 months. 8.5 to 10 ml of fresh blood yielded the PBMCs by density gradient. This entry comes from a study of Graves' ophthalmopathy and Graves' hyperthyroidism. Investigators amplified TCR beta CDR3 regions from RNA transcripts. HTBI primers served in a first-round RT-PCR, which a second-round multiplex PCR followed. TCRdb ran MiXCR on the multiplex PCR reads and lists one entry per CDR3 protein. In the table there are about 640,000 distinct CDR3 sequences, roughly 41% of which are singletons. Study results and caveats: Blood also carried most expanded thyroid clonotypes exceeding 0.001 frequency.

Specimen: peripheral blood. This TCR was sampled from an adult man with Graves' ophthalmopathy. The V and J genes are TRBV2 and TRBJ1-6; TRBD1 is a possible D gene (6 bases). This chain's CDR3 is CASSLQGAYNSPLHF. DNA for the CDR3: TGTGCCAGCAGTTTACAGGGTGCCTATAATTCACCCCTCCACTTT.